This TCR beta chain comes out of a study of T cell repertoires in cytomegalovirus infection. Study background: Well-studied HLA-B-restricted epitopes and recently identified HLA-C-restricted epitopes of CMV were both used in the study. An indication of both CMV infection and matching HLA type came from public TCR beta signatures. Study-level points and caveats: CMV carriers having the relevant HLA were flagged by cumulative public TCR beta family frequency. HLA-C-restricted, CMV-specific TCR beta clonotypes were dominant ex vivo.

Concerning this clonotype itself: Its antigen remains unidentified.

The CDR3 extends over 14 amino acids. V lost 3 bases and J 5 bases, leaving 13 bases between the germline ends. TCRdb reanalysed the reads using MiXCR and keeps one entry per CDR3 protein. The profile shows about 900,000 distinct CDR3 sequences, around a third of them singletons. The sequence was collected from a human donor in good health (CMV status not recorded). Some clones in this sample may be carry-over from other donors' samples. The sequencing here drew on cultured CD8+ T cells from PBMCs, taken from culture after CMV antigen stimulation. The J gene is TRBJ2-5, the V gene TRBV12-3 or TRBV12-4; tentatively, D is TRBD1 or TRBD2 (6 bases each). CDR3 bases: TGTGCCAGCAGTTTGATGGGGGGCCGGGAGACCCAGTACTTC. It codes for CASSLMGGRETQYF.